This TCR beta chain was documented in a study of a mutant IDH1 vaccine in newly diagnosed glioma. The time point denotes: week 47, end of study. Doses consisted of 300 ug of mutant IDH1 20-mer peptide each, paired with topical imiquimod. CDR1 SGHRS and CDR2 YFSETQ come from the germline V gene. The ends were cut back, 1 base at V and 1 base at J, with 8 bases in the middle. The CDR3 extends over 15 amino acids. Of note for this clone: As yet, its antigen is unknown.

Data came from immunoSEQ multiplex PCR; TCRdb stores just in-frame clones and leaves some out. The profile shows fewer than 40,000 clones, 75% to 95% of them singletons. The rearrangement uses TRBV5-1 and TRBJ2-2; no firm D call. The sequence was obtained from a woman aged 40 to 50 with glioma. The starting material was PBMCs, obtained from a glioma patient whose treatment included an IDH1 peptide vaccine. The CDR3 reads CASSLLLGNTGELFF. In DNA form, the CDR3 reads TGCGCCAGCAGCTTGCTATTGGGGAACACCGGGGAGCTGTTTTTT.